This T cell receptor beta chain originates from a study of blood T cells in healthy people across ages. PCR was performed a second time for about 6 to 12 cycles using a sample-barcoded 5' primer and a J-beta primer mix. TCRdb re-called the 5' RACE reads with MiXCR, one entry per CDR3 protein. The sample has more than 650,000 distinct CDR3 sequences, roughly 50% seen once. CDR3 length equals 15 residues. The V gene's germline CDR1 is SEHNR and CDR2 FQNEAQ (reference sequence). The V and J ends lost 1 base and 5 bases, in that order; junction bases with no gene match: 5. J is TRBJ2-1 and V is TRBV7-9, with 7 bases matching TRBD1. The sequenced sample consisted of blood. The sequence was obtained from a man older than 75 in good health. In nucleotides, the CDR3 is TGTGCCAGCAGCTTAGGACAGGGTGGGCACAATGAGCAGTTCTTC. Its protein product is CASSLGQGGHNEQFF.